The entry below gives a single T cell receptor beta chain sequence along with its context. Its antigen is unknown. The sample holds no much larger clone one base away, and base qualities are not on file. This sample was included in a study of T cell changes during pregnancy in multiple sclerosis (dated by TCRdb to 2018 to 2020). With respect to the entire study: Changes in the T cell repertoire over the course of pregnancy were examined in this study in women with multiple sclerosis.

Receptor libraries were prepared by the immunoSEQ multiplex PCR assay. TCRdb carries this immuneACCESS record with in-frame sequences only. Its versions omit some clonotypes, under half of them owing to an unresolved V gene in the studies checked, with the rest unexplained. The sample table holds about 42,000 clones, of which around 80% were seen once. The top ten constitute approximately 0.64% of the sample. The cysteine opens and the phenylalanine closes a CDR3 of 14 amino acids. Just the 42-base CDR3 DNA is kept, in frame starting at base 1. From a lookup of the germline V gene, CDR1 and CDR2 are SGHTA and FQGNSA. Germline trimming: 4 bases from V, 5 bases from J; junction bases outside gene matches: 5.

Recombination joined TRBV7-2 with TRBJ2-5, with 9 junctional bases fitting TRBD1. The clonotype was recovered from a female donor with multiple sclerosis, enrolled in a pregnancy study. Sequenced here: CD4+ T cells from peripheral blood mononuclear cells, sampled before pregnancy. CDR3 loop: CASSSYRGQETQYF. In nucleotides, the sequence is TGTGCCAGCAGCTCCTACAGGGGGCAGGAGACCCAGTACTTC.